These T cell receptor beta chains were read from a single sample in a study of T cells in Graves' hyperthyroidism and ophthalmopathy. TCRdb independently ran MiXCR on the multiplex PCR reads; one entry per CDR3 protein. This table has 600,000 or so distinct CDR3 sequences, roughly 14% appearing once. Sequenced sample: blood. These receptors all stem from a woman aged 50 to 65 with Graves' ophthalmopathy. The CDR3 runs from the conserved cysteine through the conserved F or W. The D gene is left open where the match is weak. Rows may omit the clone size; those that give it use once, few, many or a size class.

D	V	size	length	J	DNA	CDR3
.	TRBV19	few	15	TRBJ1-5	TGTGCCAGTAGTATAGCGGGGTCGATCAATCAGCCCCAGCATTTT	CASSIAGSINQPQHF
.	TRBV9	.	16	TRBJ2-2	TGTGCCAGCAGCGTAGCTACGGGGAGCGCCACCGGGGAGCTGTTTTTT	CASSVATGSATGELFF
.	TRBV7-9	few	13	TRBJ2-4	TGTGCCAGCAGCCAGGACGAGAAAAACATTCAGTACTTC	CASSQDEKNIQYF
.	TRBV28	many	13	TRBJ1-5	TGTGCCAGCAACTTGGACGGTAATCAGCCCCAGCATTTT	CASNLDGNQPQHF
.	TRBV27	many	13	TRBJ2-5	TGTGCCAGCAGTCCGCACCCCAGGGAGACCCAGTACTTC	CASSPHPRETQYF
.	TRBV5-1	few	15	TRBJ1-1	TGCGCCAGCAGCTTTCACGCCCAGGGAGATACTGAAGCTTTCTTT	CASSFHAQGDTEAFF
TRBD2	TRBV12-3/TRBV12-4	many	17	TRBJ2-5	TGTGCCAGCAGTCCATCTACACTAGCGGGAGCTTTGGAGACCCAGTACTTC	CASSPSTLAGALETQYF
.	TRBV11-3	many	15	TRBJ1-2	TGTGCCAGCAGCCCCGGGGGTCTTGCGGACTATGGCTACACCTTC	CASSPGGLADYGYTF
TRBD1	TRBV2	.	15	TRBJ2-5	TGTGCCAGCAGACCGGGACAGTCCTCCCTGGAGACCCAGTACTTC	CASRPGQSSLETQYF
.	TRBV24-1	many	18	TRBJ2-7	TGTGCCACCAGTGATCCCGAGGGCCTCACAGACTACTCCTACGAGCAGTACTTC	CATSDPEGLTDYSYEQYF
TRBD1	TRBV6-5	.	14	TRBJ2-7	TGTGCCAGCAGTTGGGACAGGGGTTCAGGGGAGCAGTACTTC	CASSWDRGSGEQYF
.	TRBV12-3/TRBV12-4	many	14	TRBJ1-5	TGTGCCAGCAGCGCCTGGACAGCCAATCAGCCCCAGCATTTT	CASSAWTANQPQHF
.	TRBV11-2	many	12	TRBJ2-7	TGTGCTGCGGGTTTGGGGCCCTACGAGCAGTACTTC	CAAGLGPYEQYF
TRBD2	TRBV12-3/TRBV12-4	.	17	TRBJ2-1	TGTGCCAGCAGTGCTAGCGGGAGGCCTCCATACTACAATGAGCAGTTCTTC	CASSASGRPPYYNEQFF
TRBD2	TRBV29-1	many	14	TRBJ2-3	TGCAGCGTTGTAGCTAGCGGGAGTACAGATACGCAGTATTTT	CSVVASGSTDTQYF
TRBD1	TRBV5-1	many	14	TRBJ1-5	TGCGCCAGCAGCCTGACAGGGGCCGGACAGCCCCAGCATTTT	CASSLTGAGQPQHF
TRBD1	TRBV7-2	many	14	TRBJ2-5	TGTGCCAGCAGGGATGGGACAGGGGGTTGGACCCAGTACTTC	CASRDGTGGWTQYF
TRBD1	TRBV4-2	.	17	TRBJ2-1	TGTGCCAGCAGCCAGGGGGGCCCCAGGGGGCCCTACAATGAGCAGTTCTTC	CASSQGGPRGPYNEQFF
TRBD1	TRBV14	many	14	TRBJ1-1	TGTGCCAGCAGCCAAGGTCCAGGGGGAGGAGTAGCTTTCTTT	CASSQGPGGGVAFF
.	TRBV5-8	many	16	TRBJ2-7	TGTGCCAGCAGCTTGGCCGGCAGTCTCCCGTCCTACGAGCAGTACTTC	CASSLAGSLPSYEQYF
.	TRBV28	many	15	TRBJ2-7	TGTGCCAGCAGGATTAGCGGAACCAAGGGCTACGAGCAGTACTTC	CASRISGTKGYEQYF
TRBD1	TRBV24-1	.	13	TRBJ2-1	TGTGCCACCAGTGTCATAGACAGGGATGAGCAGTTCTTC	CATSVIDRDEQFF
TRBD2	TRBV20-1	many	17	TRBJ2-1	TGCAGTGCTAGAGATCACCACCTAGCGGGATCCCCCAATGAGCAGTTCTTC	CSARDHHLAGSPNEQFF
TRBD1	TRBV10-3	.	15	TRBJ1-2	TGTGCCATCAGTGTGTTGGGACAGGGGGAAGGAGGCTACACCTTC	CAISVLGQGEGGYTF
.	TRBV7-2	many	14	TRBJ2-1	TGTGCCAGCAGCTTACGTAGGGGAAACAATGAGCAGTTCTTC	CASSLRRGNNEQFF
.	TRBV7-2	few	15	TRBJ1-6	TGTGCCAGCAGCTTTTTGGGGAGAGATAATTCACCCCTCCACTTT	CASSFLGRDNSPLHF
.	TRBV5-1	many	16	TRBJ1-1	TGCGCCAGCAGCTTTAATAATCCCGCCAGGGACACTGAAGCTTTCTTT	CASSFNNPARDTEAFF
.	TRBV19	few	15	TRBJ2-1	TGTGCCAGTAGTATAGCGGCCAACTTCCCCAATGAGCAGTTCTTC	CASSIAANFPNEQFF